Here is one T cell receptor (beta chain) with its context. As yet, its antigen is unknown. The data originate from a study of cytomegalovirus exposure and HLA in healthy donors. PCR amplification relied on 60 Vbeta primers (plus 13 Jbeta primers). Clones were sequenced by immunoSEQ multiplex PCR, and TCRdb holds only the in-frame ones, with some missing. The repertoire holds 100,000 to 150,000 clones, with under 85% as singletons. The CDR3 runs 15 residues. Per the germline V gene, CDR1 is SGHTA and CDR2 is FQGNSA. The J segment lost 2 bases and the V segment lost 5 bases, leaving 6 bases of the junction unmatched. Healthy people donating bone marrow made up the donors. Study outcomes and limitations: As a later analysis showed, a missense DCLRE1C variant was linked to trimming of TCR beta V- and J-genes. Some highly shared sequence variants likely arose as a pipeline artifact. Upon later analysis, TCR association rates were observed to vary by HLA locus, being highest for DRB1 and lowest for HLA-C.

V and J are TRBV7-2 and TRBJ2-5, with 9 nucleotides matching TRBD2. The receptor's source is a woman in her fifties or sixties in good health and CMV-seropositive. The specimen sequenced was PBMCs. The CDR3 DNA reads TGTGCCAGCAGCCGATCTAGCGGGGCTCAAGAGACCCAGTACTTC. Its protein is CASSRSSGAQETQYF.